This T cell receptor (beta chain) was found in a study of blood T cell repertoires in COVID-19. The wider study: T cells, B-cell-depleted T cells, or PBMCs supplied cDNA or gDNA.

Some clones are missing from TCRdb's copy, which holds only in-frame ones; the method was immunoSEQ multiplex PCR. The sample records 50,000 to 65,000 clones, approximately 81% being singletons. Germline V lookup: CDR1 LNHNV, CDR2 YYDKDF (reference sequence). J gave up 2 bases and V 3 bases, and 2 bases lay outside the gene matches. The CDR3 covers 14 residues. This chain uses TRBV15 with TRBJ2-7, with TRBD1 matching 9 bases. The source is a man in his 60s with COVID-19, enrolled during active disease. The sample taken for sequencing was peripheral blood. CDR3 amino acids: CATSRDRGAYEQYF. The CDR3 bases are TGTGCCACCAGCAGGGACAGGGGTGCCTACGAGCAGTACTTC.